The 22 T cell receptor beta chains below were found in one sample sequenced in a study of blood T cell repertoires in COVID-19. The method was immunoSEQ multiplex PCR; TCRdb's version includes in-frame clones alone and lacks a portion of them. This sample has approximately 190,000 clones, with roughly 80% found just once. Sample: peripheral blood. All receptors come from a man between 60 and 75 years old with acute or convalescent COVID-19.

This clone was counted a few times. CDR3 in amino acids: CASSPDRAGNTIYF. CDR3 nucleotide sequence: TGTGCCAGCAGCCCCGACAGAGCTGGAAACACCATATATTTT. The J gene is TRBJ1-3, the V gene TRBV3-1 (or the pseudogene TRBV3-2); TRBD1 is a possible D gene (5 bases). The CDR3 extends over 14 amino acids. Trimming took 4 bases from V and 2 from J, leaving 9 bases between them. Germline V gene lookup returns CDR1 LGHDT and CDR2 YNNKEL (reference sequence).

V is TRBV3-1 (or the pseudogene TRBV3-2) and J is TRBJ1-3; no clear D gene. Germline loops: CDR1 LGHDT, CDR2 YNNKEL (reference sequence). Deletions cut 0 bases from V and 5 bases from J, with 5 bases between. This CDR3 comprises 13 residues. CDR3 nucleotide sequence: TGTGCCAGCAGCCAAGACGAGCGAAACACCATATATTTT. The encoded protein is CASSQDERNTIYF.

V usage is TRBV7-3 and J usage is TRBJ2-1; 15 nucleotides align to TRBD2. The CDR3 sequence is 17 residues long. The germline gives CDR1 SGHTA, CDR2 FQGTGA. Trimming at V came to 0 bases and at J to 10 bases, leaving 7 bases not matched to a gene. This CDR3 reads CASSLTAGTSGGREQFF. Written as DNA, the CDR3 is TGTGCCAGCAGCTTAACGGCTGGGACTAGCGGGGGGAGAGAGCAGTTCTTC.

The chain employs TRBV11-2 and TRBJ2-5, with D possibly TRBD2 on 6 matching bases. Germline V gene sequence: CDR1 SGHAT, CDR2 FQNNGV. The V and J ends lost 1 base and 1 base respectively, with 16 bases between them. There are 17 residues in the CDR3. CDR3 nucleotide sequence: TGTGCCAGCAGCTTAGTGGTGGGCGGGGTATTCCAAGAGACCCAGTACTTC. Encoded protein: CASSLVVGGVFQETQYF.

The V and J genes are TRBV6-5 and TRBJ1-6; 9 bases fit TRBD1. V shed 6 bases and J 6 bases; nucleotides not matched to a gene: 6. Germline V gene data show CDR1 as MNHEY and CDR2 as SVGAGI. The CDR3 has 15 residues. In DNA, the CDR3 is TGTGCCAGCAGGCGAGCGGGACAGGGTAATTCACCCCTCCACTTT. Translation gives CASRRAGQGNSPLHF.

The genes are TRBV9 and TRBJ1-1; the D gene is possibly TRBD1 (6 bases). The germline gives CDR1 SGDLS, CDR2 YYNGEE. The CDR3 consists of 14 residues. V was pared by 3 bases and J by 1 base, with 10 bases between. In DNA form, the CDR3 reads TGTGCCAGCAGCGCACAGGGCGAGAACACTGAAGCTTTCTTT. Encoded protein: CASSAQGENTEAFF.

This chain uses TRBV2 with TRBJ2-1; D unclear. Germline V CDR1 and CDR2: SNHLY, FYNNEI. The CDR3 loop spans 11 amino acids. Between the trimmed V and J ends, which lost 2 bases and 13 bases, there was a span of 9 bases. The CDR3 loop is CASSEPNYQFF. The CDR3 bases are TGTGCCAGCAGTGAACCTAATTACCAGTTCTTC.

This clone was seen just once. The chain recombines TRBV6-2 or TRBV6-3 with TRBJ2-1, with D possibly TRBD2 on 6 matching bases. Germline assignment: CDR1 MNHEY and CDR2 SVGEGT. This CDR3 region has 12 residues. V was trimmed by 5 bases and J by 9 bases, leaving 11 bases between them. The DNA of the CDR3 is TGTGCCAGCAGTCAGACTAGTGTTGAGCAGTTCTTC. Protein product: CASSQTSVEQFF.

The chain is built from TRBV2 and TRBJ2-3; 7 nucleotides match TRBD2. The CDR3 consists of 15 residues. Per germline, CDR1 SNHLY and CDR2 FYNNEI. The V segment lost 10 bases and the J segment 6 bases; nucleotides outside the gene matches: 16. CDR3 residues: CATRRLAGLSDTQYF. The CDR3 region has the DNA TGTGCCACCCGGAGACTAGCAGGGTTATCGGATACGCAGTATTTT.

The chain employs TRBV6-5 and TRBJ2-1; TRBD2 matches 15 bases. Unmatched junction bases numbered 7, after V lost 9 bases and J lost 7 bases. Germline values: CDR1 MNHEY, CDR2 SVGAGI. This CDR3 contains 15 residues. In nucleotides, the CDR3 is TGTGCCAGTGAAACTGGGACTAGCGGGAGGAATGAGCAGTTCTTC. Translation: CASETGTSGRNEQFF.

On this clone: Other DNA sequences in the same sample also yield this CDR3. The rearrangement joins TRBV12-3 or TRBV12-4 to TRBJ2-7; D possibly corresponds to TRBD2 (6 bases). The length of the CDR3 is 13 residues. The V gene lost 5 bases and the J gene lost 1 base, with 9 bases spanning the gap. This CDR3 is CASSPSVSYEQYF. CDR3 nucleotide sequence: TGTGCCAGCAGTCCTAGCGTGTCCTACGAGCAGTACTTC.

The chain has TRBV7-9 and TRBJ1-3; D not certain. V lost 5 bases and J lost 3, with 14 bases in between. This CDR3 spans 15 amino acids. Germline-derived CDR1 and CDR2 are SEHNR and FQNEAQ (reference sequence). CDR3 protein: CASSPGYGSGNTIYF. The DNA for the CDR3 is TGTGCCAGCAGCCCCGGGTATGGGAGTGGAAACACCATATATTTT.

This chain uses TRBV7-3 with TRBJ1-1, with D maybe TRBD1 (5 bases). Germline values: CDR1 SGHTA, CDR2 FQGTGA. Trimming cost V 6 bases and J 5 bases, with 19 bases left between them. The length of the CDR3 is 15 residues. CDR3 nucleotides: TGTGCCAGCAGTTCCCAGGGTGTTAGGGGTACTGAAGCTTTCTTT. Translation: CASSSQGVRGTEAFF. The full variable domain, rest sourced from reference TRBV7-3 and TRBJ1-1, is GAGVSQTPSNKVTEKGKYVELRCDPISGHTALYWYRQSLGQGPEFLIYFQGTGAADDSGLPNDRFFAVRPEGSVSTLKIQRTERGDSAVYLCASSSQGVRGTEAFFGQGTRLTVV.

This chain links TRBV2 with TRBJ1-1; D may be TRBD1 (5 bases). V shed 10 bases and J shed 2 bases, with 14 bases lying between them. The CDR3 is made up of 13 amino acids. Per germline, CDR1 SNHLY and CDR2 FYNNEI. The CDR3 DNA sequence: TGTGCCACCCTACAGGATATCAACACTGAAGCTTTCTTT. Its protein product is CATLQDINTEAFF.

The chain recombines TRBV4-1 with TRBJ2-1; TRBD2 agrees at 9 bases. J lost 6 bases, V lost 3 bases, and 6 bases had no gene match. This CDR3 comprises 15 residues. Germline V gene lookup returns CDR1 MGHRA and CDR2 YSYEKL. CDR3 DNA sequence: TGCGCCAGCAGCCAGGGCGGGGGGGCCGTCAATGAGCAGTTCTTC. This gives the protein CASSQGGGAVNEQFF.

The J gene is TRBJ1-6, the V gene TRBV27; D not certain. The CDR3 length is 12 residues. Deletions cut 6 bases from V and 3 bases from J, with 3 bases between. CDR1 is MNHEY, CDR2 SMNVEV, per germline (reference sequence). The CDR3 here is CASSYYNSPLHF. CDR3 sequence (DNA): TGTGCCAGCAGCTACTATAATTCACCCCTCCACTTT.

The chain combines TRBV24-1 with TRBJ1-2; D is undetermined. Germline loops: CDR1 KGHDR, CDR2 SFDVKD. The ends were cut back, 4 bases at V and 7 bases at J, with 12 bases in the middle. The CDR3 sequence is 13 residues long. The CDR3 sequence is CATSDGEWFGYTF. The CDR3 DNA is TGTGCCACCAGTGACGGGGAATGGTTTGGCTACACCTTC.

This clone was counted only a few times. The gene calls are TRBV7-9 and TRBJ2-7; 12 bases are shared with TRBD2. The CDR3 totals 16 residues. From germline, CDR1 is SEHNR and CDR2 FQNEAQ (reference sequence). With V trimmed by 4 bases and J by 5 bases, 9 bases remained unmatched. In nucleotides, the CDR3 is TGTGCCAGCAGCTCAACCCCTAGCGGGGGGGTTCACGAGCAGTACTTC. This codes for CASSSTPSGGVHEQYF.

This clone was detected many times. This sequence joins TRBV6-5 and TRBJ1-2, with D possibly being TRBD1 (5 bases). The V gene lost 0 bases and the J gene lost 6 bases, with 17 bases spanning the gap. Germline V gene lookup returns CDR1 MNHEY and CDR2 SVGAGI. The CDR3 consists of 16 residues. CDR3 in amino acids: CASSYSRGGVADGYTF. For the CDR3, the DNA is TGTGCCAGCAGTTACTCGCGGGGGGGAGTAGCCGATGGCTACACCTTC.

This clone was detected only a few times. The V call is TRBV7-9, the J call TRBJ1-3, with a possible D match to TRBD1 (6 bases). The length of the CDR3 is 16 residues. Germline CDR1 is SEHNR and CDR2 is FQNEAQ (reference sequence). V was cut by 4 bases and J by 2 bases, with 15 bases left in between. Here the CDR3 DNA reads TGTGCCAGCAGCTACGGCACAGGGCCCCCTGGAAACACCATATATTTT. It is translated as CASSYGTGPPGNTIYF.

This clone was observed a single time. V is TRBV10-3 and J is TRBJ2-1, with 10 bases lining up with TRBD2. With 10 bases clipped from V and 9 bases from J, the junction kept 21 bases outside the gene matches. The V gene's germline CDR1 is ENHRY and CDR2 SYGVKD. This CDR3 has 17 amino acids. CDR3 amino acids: CASTPEALAGASVEQFF. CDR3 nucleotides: TGTGCCAGCACCCCTGAGGCGCTAGCGGGGGCGAGCGTTGAGCAGTTCTTC.

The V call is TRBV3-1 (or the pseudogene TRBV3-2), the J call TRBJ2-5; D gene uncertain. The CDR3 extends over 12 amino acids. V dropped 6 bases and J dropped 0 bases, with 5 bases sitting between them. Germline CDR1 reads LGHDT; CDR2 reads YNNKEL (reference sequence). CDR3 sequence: CASSRYQETQYF. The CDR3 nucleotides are TGTGCCAGCAGTCGTTACCAAGAGACCCAGTACTTC.